The T cell receptor (beta chain) described here comes from a study of T cell repertoires in cytomegalovirus infection (dated by TCRdb to the late 2010s). Looking at the study overall: Alongside well-studied HLA-B-restricted epitopes, the peptide stimulations were aimed at recently identified HLA-C-restricted CMV epitopes, whose presentation resists viral immunomodulation. The HLA type of each donor mattered for the analysis, because public TCR beta signatures pointed to carriage of CMV infection along with the matching HLA type. Summary of the overall study and its limitations: In both this cohort and an independent approximately 370-donor cohort, the cumulative frequency of public TCR beta family members distinguished carriers of CMV infection plus the relevant HLA type. The ex vivo response was dominated by HLA-C-restricted CMV-specific TCR beta clonotypes, and the single most frequent clonotype in two of eight donors was supplied by these HLA-C-restricted clonotypes.

This clonotype was seen more than once but under ten times. The antigen it binds to is not known. No much larger clonotype is one base removed from it; base qualities were not supplied. The CDR3 covers 14 residues, taking in both the cysteine and the phenylalanine. The kept DNA is CDR3 alone, 42 bases in frame from the first base. V gives up 5 bases and J gives up 0 bases, and the segment between their germline ends measures 11 bases. CDR1 and CDR2 were assigned from the germline V gene (reference sequence) as SEHNR and FQNEAQ. The intended sense of this specimen's treatment or condition label: in vitro stimulation with specific CMV peptide epitopes to enrich CMV-specific T cells. For sequencing, an Illumina HiSeq 1500 was employed. The public reads were run again by TCRdb, first through fastp at Q25 and then through MiXCR, and only productive beta chains were kept. Rows matching on CDR3 protein sequence are summarized as one entry with the most common DNA and genes. This sample is represented by 650,000 to 900,000 distinct CDR3 sequences; approximately 32% of them were singletons. The ten largest clones add up to roughly an eighth of the sample.

The receptor was derived from a human donor in good health (CMV status not recorded). Some clones in this sample may be carry-over from other donors' samples. This specimen was cultured CD8+ T cells from PBMCs, taken from culture after CMV antigen stimulation. The rearranged chain carries TRBV7-9 and TRBJ2-7, with no confidently assigned D gene. The DNA sequence reads TGTGCCAGCAGCGGATCCCCCCTCTCCTACGAGCAGTACTTC. Its coded protein is CASSGSPLSYEQYF.